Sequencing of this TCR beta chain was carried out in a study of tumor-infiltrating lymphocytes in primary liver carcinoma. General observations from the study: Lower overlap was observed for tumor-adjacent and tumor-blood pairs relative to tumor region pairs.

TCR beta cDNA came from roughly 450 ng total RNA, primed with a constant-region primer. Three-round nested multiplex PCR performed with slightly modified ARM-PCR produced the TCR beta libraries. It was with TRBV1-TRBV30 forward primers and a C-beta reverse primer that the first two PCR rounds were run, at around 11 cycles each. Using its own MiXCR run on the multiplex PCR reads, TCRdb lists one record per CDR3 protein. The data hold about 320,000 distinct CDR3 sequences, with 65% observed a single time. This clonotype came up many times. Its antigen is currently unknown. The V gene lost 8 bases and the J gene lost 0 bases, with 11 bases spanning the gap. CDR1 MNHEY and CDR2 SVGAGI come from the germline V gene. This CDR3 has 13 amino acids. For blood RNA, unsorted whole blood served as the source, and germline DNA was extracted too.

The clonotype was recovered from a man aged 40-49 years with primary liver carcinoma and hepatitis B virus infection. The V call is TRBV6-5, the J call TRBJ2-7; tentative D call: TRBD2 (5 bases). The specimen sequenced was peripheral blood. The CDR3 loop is CASRLQSSYEQYF. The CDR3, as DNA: TGTGCCAGCCGACTACAGAGCTCCTACGAGCAGTACTTC.